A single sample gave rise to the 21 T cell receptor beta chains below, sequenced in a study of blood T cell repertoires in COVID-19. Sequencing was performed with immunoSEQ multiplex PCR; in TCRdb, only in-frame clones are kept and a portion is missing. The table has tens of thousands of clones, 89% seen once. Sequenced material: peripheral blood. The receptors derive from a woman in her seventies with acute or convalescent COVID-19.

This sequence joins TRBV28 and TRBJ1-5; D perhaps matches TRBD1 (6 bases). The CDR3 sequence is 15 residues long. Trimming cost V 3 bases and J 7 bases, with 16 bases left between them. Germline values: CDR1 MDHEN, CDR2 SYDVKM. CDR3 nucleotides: TGTGCCAGCAGTTTCGGTTCGGCAGGGGACCAGCCCCAGCATTTT. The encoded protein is CASSFGSAGDQPQHF.

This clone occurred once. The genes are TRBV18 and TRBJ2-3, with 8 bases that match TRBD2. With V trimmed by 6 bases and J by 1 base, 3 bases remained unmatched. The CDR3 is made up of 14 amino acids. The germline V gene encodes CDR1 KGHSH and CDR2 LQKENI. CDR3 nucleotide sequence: TGTGCCAGCTCGGAGACTAGCGGCACAGATACGCAGTATTTT. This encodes CASSETSGTDTQYF.

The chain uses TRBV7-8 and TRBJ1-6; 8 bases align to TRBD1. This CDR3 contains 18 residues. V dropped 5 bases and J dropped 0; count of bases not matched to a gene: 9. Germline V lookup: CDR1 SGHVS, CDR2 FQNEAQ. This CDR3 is CASSISSGGSSYNSPLHF. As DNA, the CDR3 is TGTGCCAGCAGCATCTCCTCAGGGGGCAGCTCCTATAATTCACCCCTCCACTTT.

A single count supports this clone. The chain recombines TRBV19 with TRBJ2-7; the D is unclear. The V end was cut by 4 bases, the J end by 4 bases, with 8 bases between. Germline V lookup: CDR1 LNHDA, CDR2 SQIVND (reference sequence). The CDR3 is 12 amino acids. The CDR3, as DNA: TGTGCCAGTAGTACAGCCGGGTACGAGCAGTACTTC. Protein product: CASSTAGYEQYF.

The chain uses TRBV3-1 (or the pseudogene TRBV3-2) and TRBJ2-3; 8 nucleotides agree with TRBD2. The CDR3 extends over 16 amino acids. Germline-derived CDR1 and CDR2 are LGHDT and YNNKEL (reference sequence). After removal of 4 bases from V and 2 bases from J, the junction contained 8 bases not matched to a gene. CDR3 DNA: TGTGCCAGCAGCCGGGGGGGGACTAGAGCCACAGATACGCAGTATTTT. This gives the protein CASSRGGTRATDTQYF.

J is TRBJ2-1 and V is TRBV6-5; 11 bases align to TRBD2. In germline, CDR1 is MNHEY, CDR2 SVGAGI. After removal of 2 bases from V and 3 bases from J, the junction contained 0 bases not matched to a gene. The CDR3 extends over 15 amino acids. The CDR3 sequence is CASSYGTSGYNEQFF. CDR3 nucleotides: TGTGCCAGCAGTTACGGGACTAGCGGCTACAATGAGCAGTTCTTC.

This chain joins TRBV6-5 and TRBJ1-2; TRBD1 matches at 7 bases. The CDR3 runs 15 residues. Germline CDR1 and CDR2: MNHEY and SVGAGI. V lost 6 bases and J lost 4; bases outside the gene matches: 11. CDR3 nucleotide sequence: TGTGCCAGCAGAGACAGGGAAATGTCCTCCTATGGCTACACCTTC. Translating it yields CASRDREMSSYGYTF.

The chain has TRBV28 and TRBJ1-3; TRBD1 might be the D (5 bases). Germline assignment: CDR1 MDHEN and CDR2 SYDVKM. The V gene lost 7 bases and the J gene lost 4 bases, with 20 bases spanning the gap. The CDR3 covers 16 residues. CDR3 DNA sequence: TGTGCCAGCACCCGGGGGGGACCGGTGAGAGGAAACACCATATATTTT. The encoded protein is CASTRGGPVRGNTIYF.

The CDR3 region has the DNA TGTGCCAGCCGGCGGGACAGGGGGGACAATCAGCCCCAGCATTTT. This codes for CASRRDRGDNQPQHF. The chain is built from TRBV19 and TRBJ1-5, with TRBD1 matching 11 bases. CDR1 and CDR2 from the germline V gene are LNHDA and SQIVND (reference sequence). The CDR3 spans 15 residues. V lost 9 bases to trimming and J lost 3 bases; unmatched junction nucleotides: 7.

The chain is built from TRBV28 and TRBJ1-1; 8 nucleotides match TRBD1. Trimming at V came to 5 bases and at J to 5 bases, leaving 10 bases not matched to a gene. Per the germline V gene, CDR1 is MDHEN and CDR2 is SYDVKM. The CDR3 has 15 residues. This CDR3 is CASSPPGRGLTEAFF. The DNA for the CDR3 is TGTGCCAGCAGTCCCCCGGGCAGGGGGCTAACTGAAGCTTTCTTT. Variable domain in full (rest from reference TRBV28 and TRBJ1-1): DVKVTQSSRYLVKRTGEKVFLECVQDMDHENMFWYRQDPGLGLRLIYFSYDVKMKEKGDIPEGYSVSREKKERFSLILESASTNQTSMYLCASSPPGRGLTEAFFGQGTRLTVV.

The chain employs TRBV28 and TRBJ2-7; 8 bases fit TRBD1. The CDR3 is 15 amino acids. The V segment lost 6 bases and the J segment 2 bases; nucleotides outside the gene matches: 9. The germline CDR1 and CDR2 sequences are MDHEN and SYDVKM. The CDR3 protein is CASRSYGTGAYEQYV. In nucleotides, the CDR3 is TGTGCCAGCAGATCCTACGGGACAGGTGCCTACGAGCAGTACGTC.

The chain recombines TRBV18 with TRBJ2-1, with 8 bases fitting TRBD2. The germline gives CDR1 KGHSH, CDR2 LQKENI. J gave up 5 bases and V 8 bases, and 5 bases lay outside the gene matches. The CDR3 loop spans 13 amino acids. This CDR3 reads CASGGRLDNEQFF. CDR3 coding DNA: TGTGCCAGCGGCGGGAGGTTAGACAATGAGCAGTTCTTC.

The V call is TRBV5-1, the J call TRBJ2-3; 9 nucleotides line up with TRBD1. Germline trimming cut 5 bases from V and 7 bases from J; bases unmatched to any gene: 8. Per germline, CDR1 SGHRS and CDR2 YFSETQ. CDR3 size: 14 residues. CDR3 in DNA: TGCGCCAGCAGTCAAACAGGGGGCGTAAATACGCAGTATTTT. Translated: CASSQTGGVNTQYF.

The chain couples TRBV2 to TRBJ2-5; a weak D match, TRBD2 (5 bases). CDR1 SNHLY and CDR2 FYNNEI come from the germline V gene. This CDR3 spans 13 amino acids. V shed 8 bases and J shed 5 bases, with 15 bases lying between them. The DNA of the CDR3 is TGTGCCAGCCCCCCCGGGATCGGTGAGACCCAGTACTTC. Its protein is CASPPGIGETQYF.

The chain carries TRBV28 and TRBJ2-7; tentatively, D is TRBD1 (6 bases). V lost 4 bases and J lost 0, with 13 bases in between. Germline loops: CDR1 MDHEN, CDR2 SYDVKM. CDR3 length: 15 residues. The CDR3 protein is CASSSYDRISYEQYF. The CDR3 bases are TGTGCCAGCAGTTCGTATGACAGGATCTCCTACGAGCAGTACTTC. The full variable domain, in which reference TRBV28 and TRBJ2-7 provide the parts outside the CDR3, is DVKVTQSSRYLVKRTGEKVFLECVQDMDHENMFWYRQDPGLGLRLIYFSYDVKMKEKGDIPEGYSVSREKKERFSLILESASTNQTSMYLCASSSYDRISYEQYFGPGTRLTVT.

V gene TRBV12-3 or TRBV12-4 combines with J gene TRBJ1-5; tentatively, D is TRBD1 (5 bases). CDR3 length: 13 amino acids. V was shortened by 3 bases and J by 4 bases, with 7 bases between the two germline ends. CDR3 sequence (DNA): TGTGCCAGCAGTTTCCAGGGAAATCAGCCCCAGCATTTT. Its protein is CASSFQGNQPQHF.

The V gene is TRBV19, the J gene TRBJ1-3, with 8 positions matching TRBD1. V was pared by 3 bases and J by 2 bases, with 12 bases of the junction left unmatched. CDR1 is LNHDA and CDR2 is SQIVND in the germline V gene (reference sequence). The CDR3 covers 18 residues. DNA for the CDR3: TGTGCCAGTAGTATGAAGCCCCCGACAGGGGCGGCTGGAAACACCATATATTTT. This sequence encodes CASSMKPPTGAAGNTIYF.

The CDR3 loop is CASSLVETGELFF. The CDR3, as DNA: TGTGCCAGCAGTTTAGTAGAGACCGGGGAGCTGTTTTTT. The rearrangement links TRBV12-3 or TRBV12-4 to TRBJ2-2, with no clear D. The CDR3 totals 13 residues. With 1 base removed from V and 5 bases from J, the gap between germline ends came to 5 bases.

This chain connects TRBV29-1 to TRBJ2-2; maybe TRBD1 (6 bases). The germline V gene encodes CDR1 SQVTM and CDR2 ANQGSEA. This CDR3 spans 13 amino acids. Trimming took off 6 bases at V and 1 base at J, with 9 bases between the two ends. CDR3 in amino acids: CSVGDKNTGELFF. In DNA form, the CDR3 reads TGCAGCGTGGGGGACAAGAACACCGGGGAGCTGTTTTTT.

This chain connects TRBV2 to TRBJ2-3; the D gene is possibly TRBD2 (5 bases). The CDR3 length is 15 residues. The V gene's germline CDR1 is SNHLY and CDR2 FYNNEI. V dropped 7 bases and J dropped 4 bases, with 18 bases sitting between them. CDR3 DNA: TGTGCCAGCATTTCGGCTAGCCGTGCGGCAGATACGCAGTATTTT. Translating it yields CASISASRAADTQYF. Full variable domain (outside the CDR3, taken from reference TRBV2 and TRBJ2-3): EPEVTQTPSHQVTQMGQEVILRCVPISNHLYFYWYRQILGQKVEFLVSFYNNEISEKSEIFDDQFSVERPDGSNFTLKIRSTKLEDSAMYFCASISASRAADTQYFGPGTRLTVL.

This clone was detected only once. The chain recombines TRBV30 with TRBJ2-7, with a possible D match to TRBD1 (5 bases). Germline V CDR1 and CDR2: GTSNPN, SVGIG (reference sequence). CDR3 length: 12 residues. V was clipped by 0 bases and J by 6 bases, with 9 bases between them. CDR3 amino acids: CAWSVQQGEQYF. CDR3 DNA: TGTGCCTGGAGTGTACAGCAGGGCGAGCAGTACTTC.